Listed below are T cell receptor beta chains from one sample, sequenced in a study of blood T cells in healthy people across ages. TCRdb called the 5' RACE reads again in MiXCR, with one record for every CDR3 protein. Here the sample spans approximately 1.5 million distinct CDR3 sequences, about 45% being singletons. Material for sequencing was blood. The source of these receptors is a young woman in good health. Both conserved end residues are part of each CDR3. The D gene is left open where the match is weak. The size field is filled for only some rows; it gives once, few, many or a size class.

clone_size: NA; j_call: TRBJ1-2; v_call: TRBV5-1; d_call: NA; cdr3_aa: CASSTTAWDGGGYTF; cdr3_nt: TGCGCCAGCAGCACTACCGCGTGGGACGGAGGTGGCTACACCTTC
clone_size: NA; j_call: TRBJ1-4; v_call: TRBV18; d_call: TRBD1; cdr3_aa: CASSPPGQGQEKLFF; cdr3_nt: TGTGCCAGCTCACCACCGGGACAGGGGCAGGAAAAACTGTTTTTT
clone_size: NA; j_call: TRBJ2-5; v_call: TRBV13; d_call: TRBD2; cdr3_aa: CASSLYGLAGVFQETQYF; cdr3_nt: TGTGCCAGCAGCTTATACGGACTAGCGGGAGTCTTCCAAGAGACCCAGTACTTC
clone_size: NA; j_call: TRBJ2-1; v_call: TRBV11-2; d_call: NA; cdr3_aa: CASSLALDSEQFF; cdr3_nt: TGTGCCAGCAGCTTAGCACTAGACTCTGAGCAGTTCTTC
clone_size: few; j_call: TRBJ1-5; v_call: TRBV29-1; d_call: NA; cdr3_aa: CSAVTGQGQPQHF; cdr3_nt: TGCAGCGCTGTAACAGGGCAGGGGCAGCCCCAGCATTTT
clone_size: NA; j_call: TRBJ2-3; v_call: TRBV20-1; d_call: NA; cdr3_aa: CSARHPTDTQYF; cdr3_nt: TGCAGTGCTAGACATCCCACAGATACGCAGTATTTT
clone_size: NA; j_call: TRBJ2-7; v_call: TRBV6-2/TRBV6-3; d_call: NA; cdr3_aa: CASSYPGAYEQYF; cdr3_nt: TGTGCCAGCAGCTACCCCGGGGCCTACGAGCAGTACTTC
clone_size: NA; j_call: TRBJ2-5; v_call: TRBV29-1; d_call: NA; cdr3_aa: CSVEDLRGGYGETQYF; cdr3_nt: TGCAGCGTTGAAGATCTTCGAGGGGGTTACGGAGAGACCCAGTACTTC
clone_size: few; j_call: TRBJ2-3; v_call: TRBV7-9; d_call: TRBD1; cdr3_aa: CASSLVGQGVNTQYF; cdr3_nt: TGTGCCAGCAGCTTAGTAGGACAGGGGGTGAATACGCAGTATTTT
clone_size: few; j_call: TRBJ1-4; v_call: TRBV9; d_call: TRBD1; cdr3_aa: CASSVDRGGNEKLFF; cdr3_nt: TGTGCCAGCAGCGTGGACAGGGGGGGTAATGAAAAACTGTTTTTT
clone_size: few; j_call: TRBJ2-1; v_call: TRBV27; d_call: NA; cdr3_aa: CASKEQPEDDEQFF; cdr3_nt: TGTGCCAGCAAAGAACAGCCGGAGGATGATGAGCAGTTCTTC
clone_size: NA; j_call: TRBJ2-7; v_call: TRBV6-5; d_call: TRBD1; cdr3_aa: CASSPTRGRMNEQYF; cdr3_nt: TGTGCCAGCAGTCCAACCAGGGGGCGGATGAATGAGCAGTACTTC
clone_size: few; j_call: TRBJ1-1; v_call: TRBV4-1; d_call: NA; cdr3_aa: CASSQPMKGKRTEAFF; cdr3_nt: TGCGCCAGCAGCCAACCCATGAAGGGGAAAAGGACTGAAGCTTTCTTT
clone_size: NA; j_call: TRBJ2-3; v_call: TRBV12-3/TRBV12-4; d_call: TRBD1; cdr3_aa: CATSKDRYTDTQYF; cdr3_nt: TGTGCCACTTCAAAGGACAGGTACACAGATACGCAGTATTTT
clone_size: NA; j_call: TRBJ2-1; v_call: TRBV29-1; d_call: NA; cdr3_aa: CSPAWGPEQFF; cdr3_nt: TGCAGCCCTGCGTGGGGCCCTGAGCAGTTCTTC
clone_size: NA; j_call: TRBJ1-1; v_call: TRBV29-1; d_call: NA; cdr3_aa: CSVDPGDIPTEVFF; cdr3_nt: TGCAGCGTTGATCCGGGGGACATTCCCACTGAAGTTTTCTTT
clone_size: NA; j_call: TRBJ2-5; v_call: TRBV7-9; d_call: NA; cdr3_aa: CASSFWSGSQETQYF; cdr3_nt: TGTGCCAGCAGCTTTTGGTCGGGTTCACAAGAGACCCAGTACTTC
clone_size: NA; j_call: TRBJ2-1; v_call: TRBV4-2; d_call: NA; cdr3_aa: CASSQIIRGAKFNEQFF; cdr3_nt: TGTGCCAGCAGCCAAATAATCAGGGGAGCGAAATTTAATGAGCAGTTCTTC
clone_size: few; j_call: TRBJ2-7; v_call: TRBV10-1; d_call: NA; cdr3_aa: CASSESVRGEDEQYF; cdr3_nt: TGCGCCAGCAGTGAGTCTGTCAGGGGTGAGGACGAGCAGTACTTC
clone_size: NA; j_call: TRBJ1-5; v_call: TRBV7-9; d_call: NA; cdr3_aa: CASSGRGVGNQPQHF; cdr3_nt: TGTGCCAGCAGCGGGAGAGGGGTAGGCAATCAGCCCCAGCATTTT
clone_size: few; j_call: TRBJ1-1; v_call: TRBV7-2; d_call: NA; cdr3_aa: CASSPGPTMNTEAFF; cdr3_nt: TGTGCCAGCAGCCCCGGACCGACTATGAACACTGAAGCTTTCTTT
clone_size: NA; j_call: TRBJ1-1; v_call: TRBV5-1; d_call: NA; cdr3_aa: CASSLEGFSGYTEAFF; cdr3_nt: TGCGCCAGCAGCTTGGAAGGCTTCAGTGGATACACTGAAGCTTTCTTT
clone_size: NA; j_call: TRBJ1-1; v_call: TRBV7-9; d_call: NA; cdr3_aa: CASSSGLETEAFF; cdr3_nt: TGTGCCAGCAGCTCGGGACTTGAGACTGAAGCTTTCTTT
clone_size: NA; j_call: TRBJ2-7; v_call: TRBV7-6; d_call: NA; cdr3_aa: CASSEGLLDHEQYF; cdr3_nt: TGTGCCAGCAGCGAAGGGTTACTTGACCACGAGCAGTACTTC
clone_size: NA; j_call: TRBJ2-3; v_call: TRBV7-2; d_call: TRBD2; cdr3_aa: CASSLDGGVDTQYF; cdr3_nt: TGTGCCAGCAGCTTAGACGGGGGGGTGGATACGCAGTATTTT
clone_size: few; j_call: TRBJ2-5; v_call: TRBV7-2; d_call: TRBD2; cdr3_aa: CASSLELAGGQETQYF; cdr3_nt: TGTGCCAGCAGCTTAGAACTAGCGGGGGGCCAAGAGACCCAGTACTTC
clone_size: NA; j_call: TRBJ1-2; v_call: TRBV6-5; d_call: NA; cdr3_aa: CASSPNRAANYGYTF; cdr3_nt: TGTGCCAGCAGCCCAAACAGGGCTGCTAACTATGGCTACACCTTC
clone_size: NA; j_call: TRBJ1-4; v_call: TRBV13; d_call: TRBD1; cdr3_aa: CASSLKQGGVEKLFF; cdr3_nt: TGTGCCAGCAGCTTAAAGCAGGGGGGAGTGGAAAAACTGTTTTTT
clone_size: few; j_call: TRBJ2-7; v_call: TRBV9; d_call: NA; cdr3_aa: CASSVGGTNSYEQYF; cdr3_nt: TGTGCCAGCAGCGTAGGGGGGACGAACTCCTACGAGCAGTACTTC
clone_size: NA; j_call: TRBJ2-1; v_call: TRBV29-1; d_call: TRBD2; cdr3_aa: CSVPRTSGRSYNEQFF; cdr3_nt: TGCAGCGTTCCCCGGACTAGCGGGAGATCCTACAATGAGCAGTTCTTC
clone_size: few; j_call: TRBJ2-5; v_call: TRBV4-1; d_call: NA; cdr3_aa: CASSQGGEAETQYF; cdr3_nt: TGCGCCAGCAGCCAAGGCGGGGAAGCAGAGACCCAGTACTTC
clone_size: NA; j_call: TRBJ1-1; v_call: TRBV12-3/TRBV12-4; d_call: NA; cdr3_aa: CASRPTRVSEAFF; cdr3_nt: TGTGCCAGCAGACCGACCAGGGTATCTGAAGCTTTCTTT
clone_size: few; j_call: TRBJ2-1; v_call: TRBV19; d_call: TRBD2; cdr3_aa: CASSPVLAGVFNEQFF; cdr3_nt: TGTGCCAGTAGTCCCGTCCTAGCGGGAGTGTTCAATGAGCAGTTCTTC
clone_size: NA; j_call: TRBJ1-2; v_call: TRBV20-1; d_call: TRBD1; cdr3_aa: CSTTGGGYGYTF; cdr3_nt: TGCAGTACCACAGGGGGTGGCTATGGCTACACCTTC
clone_size: few; j_call: TRBJ1-1; v_call: TRBV29-1; d_call: NA; cdr3_aa: CSAQGPGRGTEAFF; cdr3_nt: TGCAGCGCCCAGGGTCCGGGGCGAGGAACTGAAGCTTTCTTT
clone_size: NA; j_call: TRBJ1-1; v_call: TRBV12-5; d_call: NA; cdr3_aa: CASGGRTGRDTEAFF; cdr3_nt: TGTGCTAGTGGTGGAAGAACAGGGCGCGACACTGAAGCTTTCTTT